A single T cell receptor (beta chain) is shown here with its context. Data came from immunoSEQ multiplex PCR; TCRdb stores just in-frame clones and leaves some out. The sample consists of about 660,000 clones, around 87% of them appearing once. This entry comes from a study of shared T cell receptors in the human thymus. The germline gives CDR1 LNHNV, CDR2 YYDKDF (reference sequence). The CDR3 runs 17 residues. Trimming stripped 0 bases from V and 1 base from J, with 16 bases between. These data also featured in a second study, about human thymus T cells.

Material for sequencing was thymocytes. The chain combines TRBV15 with TRBJ2-7; D remains unclear. This sequence was found in a boy under three years old with a congenital heart defect. The CDR3 DNA follows: TGTGCCACCAGCAGAGATATTTTGCTCACTACATCCTACGAGCAGTACTTC. Translation: CATSRDILLTTSYEQYF.